Presented here are 23 T cell receptor beta chains from one specimen sequenced in a study of blood T cell repertoires in COVID-19. Here immunoSEQ multiplex PCR was the method, and the copy in TCRdb shows in-frame clones only, minus some. The repertoire has roughly 380,000 clones, 85% of them found once; the top ten carry roughly 3.6%. Sequenced sample: peripheral blood. The receptor set was obtained from a woman aged 18-30 years with acute or convalescent COVID-19.

The chain combines TRBV5-1 with TRBJ1-1; tentative D call: TRBD1 (6 bases). CDR1 is SGHRS and CDR2 is YFSETQ in the germline V gene. Trimming cost V 3 bases and J 0 bases, with 15 bases left between them. There are 16 residues in the CDR3. The CDR3: CASSSRTGSMNTEAFF. DNA for the CDR3: TGCGCCAGCAGCTCACGCACAGGGTCCATGAACACTGAAGCTTTCTTT.

The chain joins TRBV2 to TRBJ1-1; TRBD1 is a possible D gene (6 bases). The CDR3 length is 14 residues. The germline gives CDR1 SNHLY, CDR2 FYNNEI. Trimming took off 5 bases at V and 0 bases at J, with 10 bases between the two ends. DNA for the CDR3: TGTGCCAGCAGTACAGGGTCGGTGAACACTGAAGCTTTCTTT. This encodes CASSTGSVNTEAFF.

The V call is TRBV7-2, the J call TRBJ1-6, with TRBD1 matching over 7 bases. This CDR3 has 15 residues. V gave up 4 bases and J gave up 7 bases; unmatched junction bases: 7. The germline V gene has CDR1 SGHTA and CDR2 FQGNSA. The CDR3 nucleotides are TGTGCCAGCAGCTACGGGACAGCACGAAATTCACCCCTCCACTTT. This gives the protein CASSYGTARNSPLHF.

V and J are TRBV2 and TRBJ2-3, with TRBD1 identical over 12 bases. CDR3 size: 17 residues. The J segment lost 1 base and the V segment lost 9 bases, leaving 11 bases of the junction unmatched. The V gene's germline CDR1 is SNHLY and CDR2 FYNNEI. The CDR3 here is CARGQGAEGAGTDTQYF. The CDR3 coding sequence is TGTGCCAGGGGACAGGGGGCCGAGGGGGCCGGCACAGATACGCAGTATTTT.

In its sample, this clone was seen once. The chain combines TRBV28 with TRBJ1-2; 7 bases agree with TRBD1. CDR1 and CDR2 from the germline V gene are MDHEN and SYDVKM. The CDR3 sequence is 16 residues long. V gave up 6 bases and J gave up 2 bases; unmatched junction bases: 12. The CDR3: CASSHSPRGTNYGYTF. DNA for the CDR3: TGTGCCAGCAGCCATTCTCCCAGGGGGACCAACTATGGCTACACCTTC.

CDR3 nucleotides: TGTGCCAGCAGTTGGCGGCAGGAAGCTTTCTTT. Its protein is CASSWRQEAFF. The V gene is TRBV27, the J gene TRBJ1-1, with no clear D. This CDR3 has 11 residues. V was cut by 4 bases and J by 8 bases, with 8 bases left in between. Germline CDR1 is MNHEY and CDR2 is SMNVEV (reference sequence).

This chain uses TRBV5-8 with TRBJ2-5; possible D gene TRBD2, 6 bases. Trimming removed 2 bases at V and 3 bases at J, with 14 bases between. The CDR3 runs 15 residues. Germline values: CDR1 SGHTS, CDR2 YDEGEE. For the CDR3, the DNA is TGTGCCAGCAGCTTTGGCGGGACCTTAGAAGAGACCCAGTACTTC. It encodes CASSFGGTLEETQYF.

This chain links TRBV5-1 with TRBJ1-4, with D unclear. The CDR3 has 15 residues. V dropped 0 bases and J dropped 3 bases, with 9 bases sitting between them. Germline V gene lookup returns CDR1 SGHRS and CDR2 YFSETQ. CDR3 region: CASSLGEYANEKLFF. CDR3 DNA: TGCGCCAGCAGCTTGGGAGAGTACGCTAATGAAAAACTGTTTTTT.

J is TRBJ1-6 and V is TRBV19, with D hard to call. V was shortened by 5 bases and J by 7 bases, with 12 bases between the two germline ends. Per germline, CDR1 LNHDA and CDR2 SQIVND (reference sequence). The CDR3 runs to 14 residues. CDR3 in DNA: TGTGCCAGTAGTCCCTTGAAACAGAATTCACCCCTCCACTTT. This codes for CASSPLKQNSPLHF.

The chain carries TRBV5-1 and TRBJ2-1; TRBD2 might be the D (6 bases). The germline gives CDR1 SGHRS, CDR2 YFSETQ. The V end lost 7 bases, the J end lost 5 bases, and 16 bases lay between the germline ends. CDR3 size: 14 residues. The CDR3 region is CASRPSVLNNEQFF. The CDR3 DNA sequence: TGCGCCAGCCGACCTAGCGTCCTAAACAATGAGCAGTTCTTC.

This chain joins TRBV15 and TRBJ1-2, with TRBD1 identical over 8 bases. The J segment lost 8 bases and the V segment lost 1 base, leaving 9 bases of the junction unmatched. CDR1 is LNHNV and CDR2 is YYDKDF in the germline V gene (reference sequence). The CDR3 covers 15 residues. CDR3 residues: CATSRVSDRALGYTF. The CDR3 DNA sequence: TGTGCCACCAGCAGAGTATCGGACAGGGCATTAGGCTACACCTTC.

The chain uses TRBV6-5 and TRBJ2-2; the match to TRBD1 covers 8 bases. The J segment lost 3 bases and the V segment lost 0 bases, leaving 0 bases of the junction unmatched. Per the germline V gene, CDR1 is MNHEY and CDR2 is SVGAGI. The CDR3 spans 15 residues. The CDR3 is CASSYSTGDTGELFF. The CDR3 nucleotides read TGTGCCAGCAGTTACTCGACAGGGGACACCGGGGAGCTGTTTTTT.

A few counts support this clone. This rearrangement joins TRBV14 to TRBJ1-4; possibly TRBD1 for D (5 bases). The CDR3 runs 17 residues. V shed 0 bases and J shed 8 bases, with 19 bases lying between them. Per germline, CDR1 SGHDN and CDR2 FVKESK. CDR3 coding DNA: TGTGCCAGCAGCCAAGATCGCGGGGGTTTGAGAAGGGAAAAACTGTTTTTT. Protein product: CASSQDRGGLRREKLFF.

This rearrangement joins TRBV13 to TRBJ2-1, with TRBD2 matching over 8 bases. V was clipped by 4 bases and J by 4 bases; unmatched bases: 6. Per the germline V gene, CDR1 is PRHDT and CDR2 is FYEKMQ (reference sequence). The CDR3 runs to 15 residues. CDR3 protein: CASSSRGGAYNEQFF. The CDR3 DNA reads as TGTGCCAGCAGCTCCCGGGGGGGGGCGTACAATGAGCAGTTCTTC.

The V and J genes are TRBV3-1 (or the pseudogene TRBV3-2) and TRBJ2-7, with 11 bases fitting TRBD2. The germline CDR1 and CDR2 sequences are LGHDT and YNNKEL (reference sequence). The CDR3 totals 15 residues. The ends lost 5 bases at V and 0 bases at J; junction bases unmatched: 3. The CDR3 protein is CASSSTSGSSYEQYF. The CDR3 DNA reads TGTGCCAGCAGCTCCACTAGCGGGAGCTCCTACGAGCAGTACTTC.

The genes are TRBV9 and TRBJ2-5; 10 positions agree with TRBD1. With V trimmed by 2 bases and J by 3 bases, 4 bases remained unmatched. The CDR3 loop spans 15 amino acids. Germline-derived CDR1 and CDR2 are SGDLS and YYNGEE. CDR3 amino acids: CASSVGQGVEETQYF. The CDR3 coding sequence is TGTGCCAGCAGCGTCGGACAGGGGGTGGAAGAGACCCAGTACTTC.

This clone has a handful of counts. This chain connects TRBV6-1 to TRBJ1-2; perhaps TRBD1 as D (5 bases). Trimming took off 2 bases at V and 8 bases at J, with 15 bases between the two ends. Germline CDR1 and CDR2: MNHNS and SASEGT. The length of the CDR3 is 14 residues. CDR3 residues: CASSERAGNRGYTF. In DNA form, the CDR3 reads TGTGCCAGCAGTGAAAGGGCAGGGAACAGAGGCTACACCTTC.

This chain joins TRBV12-3 or TRBV12-4 and TRBJ1-1; possible D gene TRBD1, 6 bases. CDR3 length: 13 amino acids. Trimming shortened V by 7 bases and J by 3 bases, and 12 bases separated the two germline ends. Here the CDR3 reads CASTSPGDTEAFF. For the CDR3, the DNA is TGTGCCAGCACCTCCCCAGGGGACACTGAAGCTTTCTTT.

V is TRBV10-2 and J is TRBJ2-5, with TRBD1 as a possible D gene (6 bases). This CDR3 region has 15 residues. V gave up 2 bases and J gave up 5 bases, with 15 bases separating them. Germline CDR1 WSHSY, CDR2 SAAADI. The CDR3 DNA is TGCGCCAGCAGTGAGCTGCTACTTAGGGGGGAGACCCAGTACTTC. This encodes CASSELLLRGETQYF.

There are a few counts of this clone. This rearrangement joins TRBV19 to TRBJ1-6; D unclear. Germline V gives CDR1 LNHDA, CDR2 SQIVND (reference sequence). The V end was cut by 7 bases, the J end by 6 bases, with 13 bases between. This CDR3 is 14 amino acids long. CDR3 loop: CASTYSRGNSPLHF. The CDR3 DNA reads as TGTGCCAGTACCTACTCGAGAGGTAATTCACCCCTCCACTTT.

The chain is built from TRBV5-1 and TRBJ1-1; possibly TRBD1 for D (5 bases). Germline CDR1 SGHRS, CDR2 YFSETQ. The CDR3 consists of 14 residues. Trimming cost V 6 bases and J 1 base, with 13 bases left between them. The CDR3 sequence: CASMDTGTNTEAFF. In DNA, the CDR3 is TGCGCCAGCATGGATACAGGTACGAACACTGAAGCTTTCTTT.

CDR3 sequence (DNA): TGTGCCAGCAGCTTAGATGGGGCCACAGGAGAGCAGTACTTC. It specifies CASSLDGATGEQYF. The V call is TRBV11-1, the J call TRBJ2-7; TRBD1 is a possible D gene (5 bases). CDR1 is SGHAT and CDR2 is FQDESV in the germline V gene (reference sequence). CDR3 length: 14 amino acids. Trimming cost V 1 base and J 7 bases, with 14 bases left between them.

The chain carries TRBV5-8 and TRBJ1-4, with 9 bases lining up with TRBD1. Germline V gene sequence: CDR1 SGHTS, CDR2 YDEGEE. The CDR3 runs 15 residues. V shed 4 bases, J shed 8 bases, and the junction held 9 bases outside the gene matches. CDR3 residues: CASSIPGQGAEKLFF. In DNA form, the CDR3 reads TGTGCCAGCAGCATACCGGGACAGGGCGCGGAAAAACTGTTTTTT.